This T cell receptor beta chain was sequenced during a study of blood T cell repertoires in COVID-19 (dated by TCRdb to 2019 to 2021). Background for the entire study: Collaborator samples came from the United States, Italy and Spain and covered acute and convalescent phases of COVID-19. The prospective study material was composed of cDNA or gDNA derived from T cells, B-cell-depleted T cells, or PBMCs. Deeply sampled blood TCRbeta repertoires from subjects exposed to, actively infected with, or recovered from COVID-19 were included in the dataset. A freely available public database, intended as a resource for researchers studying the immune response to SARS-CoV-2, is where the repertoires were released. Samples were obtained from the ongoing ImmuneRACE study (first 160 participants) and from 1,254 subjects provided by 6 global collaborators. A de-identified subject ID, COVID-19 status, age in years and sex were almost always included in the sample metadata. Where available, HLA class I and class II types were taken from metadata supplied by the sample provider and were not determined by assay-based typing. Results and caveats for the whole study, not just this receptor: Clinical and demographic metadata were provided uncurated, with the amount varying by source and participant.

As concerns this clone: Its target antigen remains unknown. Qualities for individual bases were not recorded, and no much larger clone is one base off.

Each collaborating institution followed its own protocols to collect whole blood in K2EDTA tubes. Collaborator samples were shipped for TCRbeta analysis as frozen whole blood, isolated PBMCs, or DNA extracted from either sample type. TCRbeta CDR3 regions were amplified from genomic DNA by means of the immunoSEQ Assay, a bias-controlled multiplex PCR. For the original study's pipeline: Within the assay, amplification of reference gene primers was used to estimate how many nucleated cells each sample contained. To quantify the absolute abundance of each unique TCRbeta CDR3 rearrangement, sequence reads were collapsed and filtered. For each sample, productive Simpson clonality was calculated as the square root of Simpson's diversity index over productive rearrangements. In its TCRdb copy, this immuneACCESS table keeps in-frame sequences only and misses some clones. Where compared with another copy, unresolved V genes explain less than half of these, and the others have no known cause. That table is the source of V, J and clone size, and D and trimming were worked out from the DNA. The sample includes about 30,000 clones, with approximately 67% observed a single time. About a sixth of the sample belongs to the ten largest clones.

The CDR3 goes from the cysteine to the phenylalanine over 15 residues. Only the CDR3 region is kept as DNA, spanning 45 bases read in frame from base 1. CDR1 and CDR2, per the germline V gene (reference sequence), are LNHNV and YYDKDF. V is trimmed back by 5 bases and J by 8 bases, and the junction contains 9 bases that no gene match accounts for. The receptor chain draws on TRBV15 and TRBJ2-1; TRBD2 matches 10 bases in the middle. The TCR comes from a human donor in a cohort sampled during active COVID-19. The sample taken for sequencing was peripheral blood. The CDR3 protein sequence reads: CATSGWTSGRDEQFF. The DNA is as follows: TGTGCCACCAGCGGATGGACTAGCGGCAGGGATGAGCAGTTCTTC.